The rows below give T cell receptor beta chains drawn from one sample of a study of T cell repertoires in cytomegalovirus infection. TCRdb fed the reads into MiXCR, producing one record per CDR3 protein. This table has approximately 110,000 distinct CDR3 sequences, 32% appearing once. These receptors have no known antigen. The source was CD8+ T cells from cultured PBMCs, collected from culture after CMV antigen stimulation. These receptors were collected from a human donor in good health (CMV status not recorded). Some clones in this sample may be carry-over from other donors' samples. CDR3s include the opening cysteine and the closing phenylalanine or tryptophan. Each record gives: clone size, J gene, V gene, D gene, CDR3 DNA, CDR3 protein. D genes are given only for firm matches. Some rows have no size entry. The others give once, few or many, or a class for an expanded clone.

clone_size: many; j_call: TRBJ1-4; v_call: TRBV7-8; d_call: -; cdr3_nt: TGTGCCAGCAGCCCGTACGAAGAAAAACTGTTTTTT; cdr3_aa: CASSPYEEKLFF
clone_size: once; j_call: TRBJ2-1; v_call: TRBV14; d_call: TRBD2; cdr3_nt: TGTGCCAGCAGCCATATTGGGGGACTAGTGGCCAGTGAGCAGTTCTTC; cdr3_aa: CASSHIGGLVASEQFF
clone_size: -; j_call: TRBJ2-7; v_call: TRBV6-1; d_call: -; cdr3_nt: TGTGCCAGCACCAACCTGGGGCAGGGAGCTTACGAGCAGTACTTC; cdr3_aa: CASTNLGQGAYEQYF
clone_size: many; j_call: TRBJ2-7; v_call: TRBV7-2; d_call: -; cdr3_nt: TGTGCCAGCAGCTTAGAAGGGTTGGGTGTCTACGAGCAGTACTTC; cdr3_aa: CASSLEGLGVYEQYF
clone_size: -; j_call: TRBJ2-3; v_call: TRBV20-1; d_call: TRBD2; cdr3_nt: TGCAGTGCTGGAGTAGCGGGGTACACAGATACGCAGTATTTT; cdr3_aa: CSAGVAGYTDTQYF
clone_size: few; j_call: TRBJ1-5; v_call: TRBV6-5; d_call: -; cdr3_nt: TGTGCCAGCAGCGCTACACGATATAGCAATCAGCCCCAGCATTTT; cdr3_aa: CASSATRYSNQPQHF
clone_size: -; j_call: TRBJ2-1; v_call: TRBV6-1; d_call: -; cdr3_nt: TGTGCCAGCAGGTTCAGTGGGAGCTCCTACAATGAGCAGTTCTTC; cdr3_aa: CASRFSGSSYNEQFF
clone_size: many; j_call: TRBJ1-1; v_call: TRBV12-3/TRBV12-4; d_call: -; cdr3_nt: TGTGCCAGCAGTTTAGCCCCTTCGGGGGGGGGCACTGAAGCTTTCTTT; cdr3_aa: CASSLAPSGGGTEAFF
clone_size: few; j_call: TRBJ2-5; v_call: TRBV11-2; d_call: TRBD1; cdr3_nt: TGTGCCAGCAGCCCAATCGGACAGGGCCTACAAGAGACCCAGTACTTC; cdr3_aa: CASSPIGQGLQETQYF
clone_size: -; j_call: TRBJ2-1; v_call: TRBV27; d_call: TRBD2; cdr3_nt: TGTGCCAGCAGTCCAGAGCGGGGGGGGATTTGGAATGAGCAGTTCTTC; cdr3_aa: CASSPERGGIWNEQFF
clone_size: -; j_call: TRBJ1-1; v_call: TRBV7-4; d_call: TRBD1; cdr3_nt: TGTGCCAGCAGCCTCTCAGGGGGGTTGACCACTGAAGCTTTCTTT; cdr3_aa: CASSLSGGLTTEAFF
clone_size: -; j_call: TRBJ1-5; v_call: TRBV7-6; d_call: -; cdr3_nt: TGTGCCAGCAGCCTGCAGGGGTCAGACAATCAGCCCCAGCATTTT; cdr3_aa: CASSLQGSDNQPQHF
clone_size: -; j_call: TRBJ1-2; v_call: TRBV11-2; d_call: -; cdr3_nt: TGTGCCAGCAGCGGATCAGGGGCCCTCTATGGCTACACCTTC; cdr3_aa: CASSGSGALYGYTF
clone_size: -; j_call: TRBJ2-2; v_call: TRBV27; d_call: -; cdr3_nt: TGTGCCAGCAGTTTAGTTCGAAGCGCCGGGGAGCTGTTTTTT; cdr3_aa: CASSLVRSAGELFF
clone_size: -; j_call: TRBJ2-1; v_call: TRBV5-8; d_call: -; cdr3_nt: TGTGCCAGCAGCTTCCCGGGGTACTACAATGAGCAGTTCTTC; cdr3_aa: CASSFPGYYNEQFF
clone_size: few; j_call: TRBJ2-3; v_call: TRBV7-9; d_call: -; cdr3_nt: TGTGCCATCCCCGGACCAGGGTATAGAGATACGCAGTATTTT; cdr3_aa: CAIPGPGYRDTQYF
clone_size: -; j_call: TRBJ2-2; v_call: TRBV6-5; d_call: -; cdr3_nt: TGTGCCAGCAGTTACTTTGCAGGGAAGAAGACCGGGGAGCTGTTTTTT; cdr3_aa: CASSYFAGKKTGELFF
clone_size: many; j_call: TRBJ2-2; v_call: TRBV7-2; d_call: TRBD1; cdr3_nt: TGTGCCAGCAGCTTAGGGACAGGGTGGACCGGGGAGCTGTTTTTT; cdr3_aa: CASSLGTGWTGELFF
clone_size: -; j_call: TRBJ2-1; v_call: TRBV12-3/TRBV12-4; d_call: TRBD2; cdr3_nt: TGTGCCAGCAGTCCTATAGCGGGGGGAACCTACAATGAGCAGTTCTTC; cdr3_aa: CASSPIAGGTYNEQFF
clone_size: few; j_call: TRBJ1-3; v_call: TRBV6-1; d_call: TRBD1; cdr3_nt: TGTGCCTTGTCCGGACAGGGGTCTGGAAACACCATATATTTT; cdr3_aa: CALSGQGSGNTIYF
clone_size: once; j_call: TRBJ2-7; v_call: TRBV7-9; d_call: -; cdr3_nt: TGTGCCAGCAGCTTGGCAGGTTACTCCTACGAGCAGTACTTC; cdr3_aa: CASSLAGYSYEQYF
clone_size: few; j_call: TRBJ2-2; v_call: TRBV6-2/TRBV6-3; d_call: TRBD2; cdr3_nt: TGTGCCAGCATGTTAGCGGGGCTAAACACCGGGGAGCTGTTTTTT; cdr3_aa: CASMLAGLNTGELFF
clone_size: -; j_call: TRBJ1-1; v_call: TRBV10-3; d_call: TRBD1; cdr3_nt: TGTGCCATCAGTCCGGGACAGGTGAACACTGAAGCTTTCTTT; cdr3_aa: CAISPGQVNTEAFF
clone_size: many; j_call: TRBJ2-2; v_call: TRBV14; d_call: TRBD1; cdr3_nt: TGTGCCAGCAGCCAGGAGACAGGGGCGCACGGGGAGCTGTTTTTT; cdr3_aa: CASSQETGAHGELFF
clone_size: -; j_call: TRBJ2-7; v_call: TRBV12-3/TRBV12-4; d_call: -; cdr3_nt: TGTGCCAGCAGTCTTAACCCCGGACAGCTCTACGAGCAGTACTTC; cdr3_aa: CASSLNPGQLYEQYF
clone_size: -; j_call: TRBJ2-1; v_call: TRBV19; d_call: TRBD2; cdr3_nt: TGTGCCAGTAGTATAGGGGAGGGGCCACGAGACAATGAGCAGTTCTTC; cdr3_aa: CASSIGEGPRDNEQFF
clone_size: few; j_call: TRBJ1-2; v_call: TRBV24-1; d_call: TRBD1; cdr3_nt: TGTGCCACCAGTGATTCAGCTCCGGGACAGAACTATGGCTACACCTTC; cdr3_aa: CATSDSAPGQNYGYTF
clone_size: many; j_call: TRBJ2-7; v_call: TRBV11-2; d_call: -; cdr3_nt: TGTGCCAGCAGCGACTCAGCGGGACAAGGCCCCTACGAGCAGTACTTC; cdr3_aa: CASSDSAGQGPYEQYF
clone_size: -; j_call: TRBJ2-5; v_call: TRBV20-1; d_call: -; cdr3_nt: TGCAGGGGCTTTGGGCAGACCCAGTACTTC; cdr3_aa: CRGFGQTQYF
clone_size: many; j_call: TRBJ2-5; v_call: TRBV27; d_call: TRBD2; cdr3_nt: TGTGCCAGCAGTTTGGTTGCTAGCGGGGGGGCGACGGAGACCCAGTACTTC; cdr3_aa: CASSLVASGGATETQYF
clone_size: -; j_call: TRBJ1-1; v_call: TRBV7-2; d_call: -; cdr3_nt: TGTGCCAGCAGCTTATACCGTTTAAACACTGAAGCTTTCTTT; cdr3_aa: CASSLYRLNTEAFF
clone_size: -; j_call: TRBJ2-2; v_call: TRBV7-9; d_call: -; cdr3_nt: TGTGCCAGCAGCCCCGGGCGGGGTACCGGGGAGCTGTTTTTT; cdr3_aa: CASSPGRGTGELFF
clone_size: -; j_call: TRBJ2-7; v_call: TRBV6-1; d_call: -; cdr3_nt: TGTGCCAGCAGTTCTCTCCGGACGGGATCTAGCTCCGAGCAGTACTTC; cdr3_aa: CASSSLRTGSSSEQYF
clone_size: few; j_call: TRBJ1-2; v_call: TRBV12-3/TRBV12-4; d_call: -; cdr3_nt: TGTGCCAGCAGTAAGGACGTGCGCTATGGCTACACCTTC; cdr3_aa: CASSKDVRYGYTF
clone_size: -; j_call: TRBJ2-1; v_call: TRBV19; d_call: -; cdr3_nt: TGTGCCAGTAGTATAAGCCCGCTAAGCTCCTACAATGAGCAGTTCTTC; cdr3_aa: CASSISPLSSYNEQFF
clone_size: few; j_call: TRBJ1-2; v_call: TRBV4-1; d_call: -; cdr3_nt: TGCGCCAGCAGCCAAGAAAAAACAGCAAACTATGGCTACACCTTC; cdr3_aa: CASSQEKTANYGYTF
clone_size: -; j_call: TRBJ1-2; v_call: TRBV20-1; d_call: -; cdr3_nt: TGCAGTGCTAGAGATCCTGCCCAAGACAGGCTCAACTATGGCTACACCTTC; cdr3_aa: CSARDPAQDRLNYGYTF
clone_size: -; j_call: TRBJ2-1; v_call: TRBV11-1; d_call: TRBD1; cdr3_nt: TGTGCCAGCAGCTTAGCTGGGGGGACAGGGGGCTTCGATGAGCAGTTCTTC; cdr3_aa: CASSLAGGTGGFDEQFF
clone_size: few; j_call: TRBJ1-2; v_call: TRBV4-2; d_call: -; cdr3_nt: TGTGCCAGCAGCCAAGGATTTGGGGACTTCTATGGCTACACCTTC; cdr3_aa: CASSQGFGDFYGYTF
clone_size: few; j_call: TRBJ1-5; v_call: TRBV19; d_call: TRBD1; cdr3_nt: TGTGCCAGTAGCTACGGACAGGGCCTATATAGCAATCAGCCCCAGCATTTT; cdr3_aa: CASSYGQGLYSNQPQHF
clone_size: -; j_call: TRBJ2-1; v_call: TRBV4-3; d_call: -; cdr3_nt: TGCGCCAGCAGTCCGGATGAAGGGGGTTTTAATGAGCAGTTCTTC; cdr3_aa: CASSPDEGGFNEQFF
clone_size: few; j_call: TRBJ1-2; v_call: TRBV5-1; d_call: -; cdr3_nt: TGCGCCAGCAGCTTGGGGGAGGACAGCACTACTAACTATGGCTACACCTTC; cdr3_aa: CASSLGEDSTTNYGYTF
clone_size: many; j_call: TRBJ2-7; v_call: TRBV19; d_call: -; cdr3_nt: TGTGCCAGTAGTATAGATAACAGCGACGAGCAGTACTTC; cdr3_aa: CASSIDNSDEQYF